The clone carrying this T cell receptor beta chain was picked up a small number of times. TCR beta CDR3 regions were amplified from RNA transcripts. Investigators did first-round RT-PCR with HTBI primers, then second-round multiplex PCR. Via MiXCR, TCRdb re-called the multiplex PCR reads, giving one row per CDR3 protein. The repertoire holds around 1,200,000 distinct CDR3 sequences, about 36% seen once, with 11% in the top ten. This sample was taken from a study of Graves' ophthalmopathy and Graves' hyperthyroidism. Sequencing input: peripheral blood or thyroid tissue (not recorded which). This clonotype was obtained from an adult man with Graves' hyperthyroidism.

In DNA form, the CDR3 reads TGTGCCAGCAGTGCCCCCCGGGTCCGGGATACGCAGTATTTT. This codes for CASSAPRVRDTQYF. The chain carries TRBV25-1 and TRBJ2-3; D unclear. The V and J ends lost 4 bases and 6 bases respectively, with 14 bases between them. Looked up from germline, CDR1 is MGHDK and CDR2 is SYGVNS. The CDR3 spans 14 residues.